This T cell receptor (beta chain) comes out of a study of response to subunit inactivated influenza vaccine (dated 2018 in TCRdb). Some background on the complete study: Deep quantitative profiling of the T cell receptor repertoire was used in the study to follow responses to a trivalent subunit inactivated influenza vaccine.

V and J are truncated by 0 bases and 3 bases respectively, leaving an intervening sequence of 14 bases. CDR1 MNHEY and CDR2 SVGAGI are derived from the germline V gene. The CDR3 spans 16 residues, from the cysteine through the phenylalanine. Of the read, only the CDR3 DNA is kept; its 48 bases are in frame from base 1. Library prep was done by RT-PCR. For sequencing, an Illumina HiSeq 2500 was employed. TCRdb passed the public sequencing reads through fastp at Q25 and MiXCR, retaining productive beta sequences. Each entry merges the rows of one CDR3 protein and shows their most common DNA and genes. In this sample the table shows hundreds of thousands of distinct CDR3 sequences, approximately 14% of which occur a single time. The ten largest clones represent roughly 11% of the sample. The paper's findings and limits, for the study overall: The authors proposed that each seasonal influenza vaccination may bring in only a limited number of new T cells.

In regard to this clonotype: Its antigen remains undetermined. The sample holds no much larger clone one base away, and base qualities are not on file.

The source material was PBMCs from blood, sampled about 11 days after vaccination. The source is a man in his fifties or sixties who received an inactivated influenza vaccine. Donor details come from another sample of the same person, matched by shared clones. Recombination connected TRBV6-5 to TRBJ2-5, with no confident D gene call. CDR3 region: CASSYSSAVTEETQYF. Read as DNA, the sequence is TGTGCCAGCAGTTACTCGTCGGCGGTCACAGAAGAGACCCAGTACTTC.